Below are 27 T cell receptor beta chains sequenced from a single sample in a study of lymphopenia after photon versus proton radiotherapy. Here immunoSEQ multiplex PCR was the method, and the copy in TCRdb shows in-frame clones only, minus some. Of approximately 23,000 clones listed, around 89% were seen once; the top ten hold around 10%. The sample consisted of peripheral blood, taken from a patient treated with proton-based radiotherapy. These TCRs come from a man older than 75 with esophageal cancer.

The chain's CDR3 is CASSPFRQGVSGNTIYF. For the CDR3, the DNA is TGTGCCAGCAGCCCATTTAGACAGGGCGTCTCTGGAAACACCATATATTTT. The gene calls are TRBV5-6 and TRBJ1-3, with 7 bases lining up with TRBD1. This CDR3 is built from 17 residues. The V gene's germline CDR1 is SGHDT and CDR2 YYEEEE. The V and J ends lost 4 bases and 0 bases, in that order; junction bases with no gene match: 10.

The chain is built from TRBV27 and TRBJ2-3; tentative D call: TRBD1 (5 bases). This CDR3 has 17 amino acids. The germline gives CDR1 MNHEY, CDR2 SMNVEV (reference sequence). With 7 bases removed from V and 1 base from J, the gap between germline ends came to 21 bases. The CDR3: CASTTRQRGWGTDTQYF. The CDR3 coding sequence is TGTGCCAGCACAACGAGACAGCGCGGTTGGGGCACAGATACGCAGTATTTT.

J is TRBJ2-5 and V is TRBV11-2, with TRBD2 matching 7 bases. The J call may be mistaken, given a closer DNA end match to TRBJ2-7. The CDR3 extends over 15 amino acids. The germline gives CDR1 SGHAT, CDR2 FQNNGV. The CDR3 loop is CASSLGREGTYEQYF. DNA of the CDR3: TGTGCCAGCAGCTTAGGCAGGGAGGGGACCTACGAGCAGTACTTC.

V is TRBV27 and J is TRBJ1-4, with D unresolved. Deletions cut 3 bases from V and 2 bases from J, with 4 bases between. Looked up from germline, CDR1 is MNHEY and CDR2 is SMNVEV (reference sequence). The CDR3 loop spans 13 amino acids. CDR3 sequence reads: CASSFRTNEKLFF. In DNA, the CDR3 is TGTGCCAGCAGTTTCCGGACTAATGAAAAACTGTTTTTT. Full variable domain (rest looked up from reference TRBV27 and TRBJ1-4): EAQVTQNPRYLITVTGKKLTVTCSQNMNHEYMSWYRQDPGLGLRQIYYSMNVEVTDKGDVPEGYKVSRKEKRNFPLILESPSPNQTSLYFCASSFRTNEKLFFGSGTQLSVL.

In its sample, this clone was seen once. CDR3 residues: CASSQVRGETQYF. CDR3 in DNA: TGTGCCAGCAGCCAAGTCCGCGGGGAGACCCAGTACTTC. The chain uses TRBV14 and TRBJ2-5; perhaps TRBD2 as D (5 bases). The V gene lost 1 base and the J gene lost 5 bases, with 8 bases spanning the gap. Germline V gene lookup returns CDR1 SGHDN and CDR2 FVKESK. The CDR3 spans 13 residues. Complete variable domain (other parts from reference TRBV14 and TRBJ2-5): EAGVTQFPSHSVIEKGQTVTLRCDPISGHDNLYWYRRVMGKEIKFLLHFVKESKQDESGMPNNRFLAERTGGTYSTLKVQPAELEDSGVYFCASSQVRGETQYFGPGTRLLVL.

The chain uses TRBV5-5 and TRBJ2-7; no definite D call. This CDR3 region has 12 residues. Looked up from germline, CDR1 is SGHKS and CDR2 is YYEKEE (reference sequence). Trimming pared 4 bases from V and 0 bases from J, leaving 5 bases between. The CDR3 loop reads CASSPNSYEQYF. CDR3 in DNA: TGTGCCAGCAGCCCGAACTCCTACGAGCAGTACTTC.

This chain connects TRBV15 to TRBJ2-3; D is possibly TRBD2 (5 bases). Germline CDR1 and CDR2: LNHNV and YYDKDF (reference sequence). V was cut by 6 bases and J by 5 bases, with 15 bases left in between. The CDR3 contains 14 residues. This CDR3 reads CATSRLLEVDTQYF. Here the CDR3 DNA reads TGTGCCACCAGTCGACTATTGGAAGTAGATACGCAGTATTTT.

V and J are TRBV19 and TRBJ2-3; D might be TRBD2 (6 bases). Germline V lookup: CDR1 LNHDA, CDR2 SQIVND (reference sequence). The CDR3 has 17 residues. Trimming took off 2 bases at V and 0 bases at J, with 15 bases between the two ends. CDR3 in amino acids: CASSIRAGQVSTDTQYF. As DNA, the CDR3 is TGTGCCAGTAGTATAAGAGCGGGCCAGGTGAGCACAGATACGCAGTATTTT.

The chain recombines TRBV7-3 with TRBJ1-5, with a possible D match to TRBD1 (6 bases). The CDR3 totals 15 residues. Between the trimmed V and J ends, which lost 3 bases and 4 bases, there was a span of 13 bases. Per germline, CDR1 SGHTA and CDR2 FQGTGA. In DNA, the CDR3 is TGTGCCAGCAGCTTCAGTGGACAGCCGAATCAGCCCCAGCATTTT. Its protein is CASSFSGQPNQPQHF.

The chain recombines TRBV5-1 with TRBJ2-7; 8 bases match TRBD1. Germline CDR1 reads SGHRS; CDR2 reads YFSETQ. V lost 6 bases and J lost 3; bases outside the gene matches: 11. This CDR3 region has 15 residues. CDR3 amino acids: CASNMGQALFYEQYF. CDR3 DNA: TGCGCCAGCAATATGGGACAGGCCTTGTTCTACGAGCAGTACTTC.

This clone was picked up one time. The J gene is TRBJ2-7, the V gene TRBV7-2; TRBD2 matches 9 bases. V lost 7 bases, J lost 11 bases, and 12 bases stayed unmatched. The CDR3 consists of 13 residues. Germline V CDR1 and CDR2: SGHTA, FQGNSA. CDR3 in DNA: TGTGCCAGCACCCTAGGGGAGACTAGCGGAAAGTACTTC. Its protein is CASTLGETSGKYF.

The chain combines TRBV7-6 with TRBJ2-1, with 10 bases identical to TRBD2. CDR3 length: 14 amino acids. With V trimmed by 3 bases and J by 7 bases, 3 bases remained unmatched. Germline-derived CDR1 and CDR2 are SGHVS and FNYEAQ. The CDR3 here is CASSFSSGRNEQFF. The DNA of the CDR3 is TGTGCCAGCAGCTTCTCTAGCGGGAGAAATGAGCAGTTCTTC.

The chain employs TRBV4-1 and TRBJ2-5; the match to TRBD2 covers 11 bases. The CDR3 runs to 15 residues. The trim removed 3 bases at V and 2 bases at J, leaving 2 bases unmatched. Germline V CDR1 and CDR2: MGHRA, YSYEKL. The CDR3: CASSQRLAGQETQYF. The CDR3, as DNA: TGCGCCAGCAGCCAGCGACTAGCGGGGCAAGAGACCCAGTACTTC.

In DNA, the CDR3 is TGTGCCAGCAGCTTGGTGATAGGAGGGGAAGCTTTCTTT. Its translation: CASSLVIGGEAFF. This sequence joins TRBV5-6 and TRBJ1-1; unclear D gene. V was shortened by 0 bases and J by 8 bases, with 11 bases between the two germline ends. The CDR3 has 13 amino acids. Germline CDR1 SGHDT, CDR2 YYEEEE.

Here the CDR3 reads CASSVSGSGNQPQHF. The CDR3 nucleotides read TGTGCCAGCAGTGTTTCAGGGTCGGGCAATCAGCCCCAGCATTTT. The chain joins TRBV2 to TRBJ1-5; TRBD1 is a possible D gene (5 bases). The CDR3 is 15 amino acids. V lost 4 bases and J 2 bases, leaving 12 bases between the germline ends. Germline lookup yields CDR1 SNHLY and CDR2 FYNNEI.

V is TRBV5-4 and J is TRBJ1-1; D remains unclear. Germline values: CDR1 SGHNT, CDR2 YYREEE (reference sequence). This CDR3 is built from 11 residues. V lost 3 bases, J lost 2 bases, and 2 bases lay in between. CDR3 DNA sequence: TGTGCCAGCAGCTCCAACACTGAAGCTTTCTTT. Translation: CASSSNTEAFF.

This chain uses TRBV28 with TRBJ2-1; D call uncertain. Germline CDR1 MDHEN, CDR2 SYDVKM. Trimming removed 5 bases from V and 0 bases from J, with 11 bases in between. The CDR3 totals 15 residues. The CDR3 loop is CASSTGRYSYNEQFF. The CDR3, as DNA: TGTGCCAGCAGTACCGGAAGATACTCCTACAATGAGCAGTTCTTC.

This clone came up a few times. The rearrangement uses TRBV11-2 and TRBJ2-5, with D tentatively TRBD2 (5 bases). The germline CDR1 and CDR2 sequences are SGHAT and FQNNGV. The CDR3 extends over 14 amino acids. V lost 5 bases, J lost 1 base, and 11 bases lay in between. CDR3 in DNA: TGTGCCAGCAGCATTTTCCGGGGCCAAGAGACCCAGTACTTC. Its translation is CASSIFRGQETQYF.

J is TRBJ2-3 and V is TRBV29-1, with D possibly called TRBD1 or TRBD2 (5 bases each). Germline V gives CDR1 SQVTM, CDR2 ANQGSEA. The CDR3 covers 13 residues. Trimming pared 4 bases from V and 2 bases from J, leaving 10 bases between. CDR3 protein: CSVGGRSTDTQYF. The CDR3 region has the DNA TGCAGCGTTGGGGGACGGTCCACAGATACGCAGTATTTT.

The rearrangement joins TRBV29-1 to TRBJ2-7; a weak D match, TRBD1 (5 bases). Deletions cut 0 bases from V and 12 bases from J, with 21 bases between. CDR1 and CDR2 from the germline V gene are SQVTM and ANQGSEA. The CDR3 spans 14 residues. CDR3 protein: CSVEESQAGSRMYF. The CDR3 DNA reads TGCAGCGTTGAAGAGTCTCAGGCAGGGTCCCGTATGTACTTC.

The rearrangement uses TRBV30 and TRBJ1-6; 10 bases line up with TRBD1. The germline CDR1 and CDR2 sequences are GTSNPN and SVGIG (reference sequence). The CDR3 contains 13 residues. V was clipped by 8 bases and J by 10 bases; unmatched bases: 8. The CDR3 sequence is CAGDRGMGSPLHF. The CDR3, as DNA: TGTGCCGGGGACAGGGGTATGGGGTCACCCCTCCACTTT.

This chain uses TRBV6-1 with TRBJ1-6; possibly TRBD1 for D (5 bases). Deletions cut 8 bases from V and 4 bases from J, with 15 bases between. The CDR3 is 15 amino acids. CDR1 is MNHNS and CDR2 is SASEGT in the germline V gene. This chain's CDR3 is CASDAGRTYNSPLHF. The CDR3 DNA follows: TGTGCCAGCGACGCGGGACGAACGTATAATTCACCCCTCCACTTT.

The gene calls are TRBV19 and TRBJ2-7, with a possible D match to TRBD2 (6 bases). V lost 5 bases and J 0 bases, leaving 11 bases between the germline ends. Germline V gives CDR1 LNHDA, CDR2 SQIVND (reference sequence). This CDR3 comprises 14 residues. The CDR3 loop is CASSLAGSSYEQYF. The DNA of the CDR3 is TGTGCCAGTAGTTTGGCGGGAAGCTCCTACGAGCAGTACTTC.

CDR3: CASSRRLAGFSVDTQYF. The CDR3 coding sequence is TGTGCCAGCAGTCGACGACTAGCGGGATTTTCGGTAGATACGCAGTATTTT. The chain employs TRBV27 and TRBJ2-3; 11 nucleotides align to TRBD2. V trimming: 5 bases; J trimming: 5 bases; junction bases outside the gene matches: 12. The CDR3 spans 17 residues. Germline lookup yields CDR1 MNHEY and CDR2 SMNVEV (reference sequence).

This rearrangement joins TRBV4-3 to TRBJ2-5; weak D call: TRBD2 (6 bases). The J call may be wrong; the DNA end is better matched by TRBJ2-7. CDR1 is LGHNA and CDR2 is YSLEER in the germline V gene. This CDR3 spans 15 amino acids. This CDR3 reads CASSQDPGRRGEQYF. The CDR3 nucleotides are TGCGCCAGCAGCCAAGATCCGGGGAGGCGAGGCGAGCAGTACTTC.

The chain carries TRBV15 and TRBJ1-1; the match to TRBD1 covers 7 bases. The CDR3 contains 14 residues. Germline V gene data show CDR1 as LNHNV and CDR2 as YYDKDF (reference sequence). The V and J ends lost 2 bases and 6 bases, in that order; junction bases with no gene match: 6. CDR3 residues: CATSRTNRGAEAFF. CDR3 nucleotide sequence: TGTGCCACCAGCAGAACGAACAGGGGCGCTGAAGCTTTCTTT.

The chain has TRBV18 and TRBJ2-7; TRBD1 matches at 8 bases. The germline V gene encodes CDR1 KGHSH and CDR2 LQKENI. J gave up 0 bases and V 4 bases, and 2 bases lay outside the gene matches. CDR3 length equals 14 residues. The CDR3 DNA reads TGTGCCAGCTCACTGGGACAGGCCTCCTACGAGCAGTACTTC. This sequence encodes CASSLGQASYEQYF.